This T cell receptor (beta chain) was identified in a study of post-analysis software for immune sequencing data. Study details: Clinical courses comprised relapsing-remitting, secondary progressive and progressive-relapsing multiple sclerosis. Whole-study findings and limits: Under the F measure, samples that were prepared in one batch clustered strongly together. Several TRBV segments (TRBV5-6, TRBV5-1 and TRBV20-1 among them) occurred more frequently in patients than in controls.

Unique molecular identifiers were built into the TCR beta cDNA libraries. The T cell input of about 0.85 to 10 million gave a few hundred thousand cDNA molecules. One entry per CDR3 protein results from TCRdb running MiXCR on the PCR reads. This table holds around 180,000 distinct CDR3 sequences, about 30% found once. After removal of 6 bases from V and 8 bases from J, the junction contained 12 bases not matched to a gene. This CDR3 is built from 15 residues. The germline V gene has CDR1 SGHRS and CDR2 YFSETQ. Worth noting for this clonotype: The antigen is undetermined.

The sequencing input was blood. The V and J genes are TRBV5-1 and TRBJ2-1, with TRBD1 matching over 9 bases. The TCR was taken from a girl aged 10 to 17 with multiple sclerosis. The CDR3 reads CASNDPGQGIDEQFF. In nucleotides, the CDR3 is TGCGCCAGCAACGATCCGGGACAGGGTATTGATGAGCAGTTCTTC. Full variable domain (outside the CDR3, taken from reference TRBV5-1 and TRBJ2-1): KAGVTQTPRYLIKTRGQQVTLSCSPISGHRSVSWYQQTPGQGLQFLFEYFSETQRNKGNFPGRFSGRQFSNSRSEMNVSTLELGDSALYLCASNDPGQGIDEQFFGPGTRLTVL.